Detailed here is one T cell receptor beta chain. What it binds is unknown. These data are taken from a study of cytomegalovirus exposure and HLA in healthy donors. Study results and caveats: Analysis was performed later, and it showed HLA-associated TCR beta chains to be more clonally expanded than equally common others.

The V gene end was trimmed by 4 bases and the J gene end by 3 bases; junction bases not matched to a gene: 13. Per germline, CDR1 SEHNR and CDR2 FQNEAQ (reference sequence). CDR3 length: 19 residues. It was with 60 Vbeta and 13 Jbeta primers that the PCR ran. The repertoire was sequenced with immunoSEQ multiplex PCR; TCRdb's copy has only in-frame clones and lacks some. The table lists 170,000 or so clones, roughly four fifths of them singletons. The TCR comes from a man aged 45-65 years in good health and CMV-seronegative. This rearrangement joins TRBV7-9 to TRBJ2-1; 12 bases are shared with TRBD1. Material: PBMCs. The DNA of the CDR3 is TGTGCCAGCAGCTCCTACCCCGGGACAGGGGGCGTAAGCTACAATGAGCAGTTCTTC. Encoded protein: CASSSYPGTGGVSYNEQFF.